What follows are 16 T cell receptor beta chains derived from one specimen sequenced in a study of response to subunit inactivated influenza vaccine. MiXCR was run by TCRdb on the RT-PCR reads, yielding one entry per CDR3 protein. The data contain 450,000 to 700,000 distinct CDR3 sequences, 14% of them singletons. This specimen was PBMCs from blood, taken roughly 12 days after vaccination. Receptors were obtained from a man between 45 and 60 years old who received an inactivated influenza vaccine.

The rearrangement links TRBV5-1 to TRBJ2-7; D remains ambiguous. The germline V and J ends were trimmed by 3 bases and 5 bases, with 9 bases remaining between them. The CDR3 has 12 amino acids. The germline V gene encodes CDR1 SGHRS and CDR2 YFSETQ. The CDR3 sequence: CASSYRRDEQYF. The CDR3 DNA is TGCGCCAGCAGCTACCGACGGGACGAGCAGTACTTC.

The gene calls are TRBV5-6 and TRBJ1-2, with TRBD1 identical over 7 bases. Trimming cost V 4 bases and J 0 bases; bases outside gene matches: 3. Per the germline V gene, CDR1 is SGHDT and CDR2 is YYEEEE. The CDR3 covers 14 residues. CDR3 bases: TGTGCCAGCAGCAAGGGGACAGCTAACTATGGCTACACCTTC. This encodes CASSKGTANYGYTF.

This clonotype was seen more than once but under ten times. The V gene is TRBV7-2, the J gene TRBJ1-4; D is undetermined. This CDR3 spans 14 amino acids. Germline assignment: CDR1 SGHTA and CDR2 FQGNSA. V was cut by 6 bases and J by 3 bases, with 11 bases left in between. CDR3 protein: CASSQGSPNEKLFF. CDR3 in DNA: TGTGCCAGCAGTCAAGGGTCGCCTAATGAAAAACTGTTTTTT.

This clonotype was recorded a few times. The chain joins TRBV10-2 to TRBJ2-7; no reliable D call. CDR3 size: 13 residues. Trimming removed 3 bases from V and 1 base from J, with 7 bases in between. Per the germline V gene, CDR1 is WSHSY and CDR2 is SAAADI. The CDR3 reads CASSEGLSYEQYF. Written as DNA, the CDR3 is TGCGCCAGCAGTGAAGGCCTTTCCTACGAGCAGTACTTC.

This chain connects TRBV5-1 to TRBJ2-5; D is perhaps TRBD2 (6 bases). CDR1 is SGHRS, CDR2 YFSETQ, per germline. This CDR3 has 14 amino acids. Trimming shortened V by 4 bases and J by 5 bases, and 15 bases separated the two germline ends. CDR3 region: CASSAAGSGETQYF. For the CDR3, the DNA is TGCGCCAGCAGCGCGGCGGGGTCGGGGGAGACCCAGTACTTC. The variable domain in full, with the rest retrieved from reference TRBV5-1 and TRBJ2-5, is KAGVTQTPRYLIKTRGQQVTLSCSPISGHRSVSWYQQTPGQGLQFLFEYFSETQRNKGNFPGRFSGRQFSNSRSEMNVSTLELGDSALYLCASSAAGSGETQYFGPGTRLLVL.

The chain uses TRBV6-4 and TRBJ1-1; D is ambiguous. The germline V gene has CDR1 MRHNA and CDR2 SNTAGT. The CDR3 covers 14 residues. The V and J ends lost 3 bases and 1 base respectively, with 9 bases between them. The chain's CDR3 is CASSEGPKNTEAFF. The CDR3 DNA reads TGTGCCAGCAGTGAAGGGCCGAAGAACACTGAAGCTTTCTTT.

This clonotype was seen a handful of times. This sequence joins TRBV5-1 and TRBJ2-2; TRBD2 is a possible D gene (6 bases). The germline V gene encodes CDR1 SGHRS and CDR2 YFSETQ. This CDR3 is built from 14 residues. V was clipped by 5 bases and J by 0 bases, with 8 bases between them. This CDR3 reads CASRRDPNTGELFF. The CDR3 DNA follows: TGCGCCAGCAGGCGGGATCCGAACACCGGGGAGCTGTTTTTT.

At least ten counts were recorded for this clonotype. V and J are TRBV7-9 and TRBJ2-1; D might be TRBD2 (6 bases). The germline V and J ends were trimmed by 5 bases and 8 bases, with 22 bases remaining between them. Germline CDR1 is SEHNR and CDR2 is FQNEAQ (reference sequence). This CDR3 has 16 amino acids. CDR3 sequence (DNA): TGTGCCAGCAGCCCCACAACAACTAGCATATCGTATGAGCAGTTCTTC. Protein product: CASSPTTTSISYEQFF.

The CDR3 spells CASSTDRGLYEQYF. CDR3 DNA sequence: TGTGCCAGCAGCACGGACAGGGGGCTCTACGAGCAGTACTTC. V usage is TRBV28 and J usage is TRBJ2-7, with 11 bases aligning to TRBD1. The CDR3 is 14 amino acids. V lost 6 bases, J lost 3 bases, and 4 bases stayed unmatched. CDR1 is MDHEN and CDR2 is SYDVKM in the germline V gene. Looking up the rest from reference TRBV28 and TRBJ2-7 gives the full variable domain: DVKVTQSSRYLVKRTGEKVFLECVQDMDHENMFWYRQDPGLGLRLIYFSYDVKMKEKGDIPEGYSVSREKKERFSLILESASTNQTSMYLCASSTDRGLYEQYFGPGTRLTVT.

This clonotype has a count of ten or more. J is TRBJ2-4 and V is TRBV4-2; D is unresolved. CDR3 length equals 14 residues. The germline V gene has CDR1 LGHNA and CDR2 YNFKEQ. Trimming took 2 bases from V and 4 from J, leaving 9 bases between them. CDR3: CASSQSQEKNIQYF. The CDR3 DNA follows: TGTGCCAGCAGCCAAAGTCAGGAGAAAAACATTCAGTACTTC.

The table lists this clonotype with a few counts. The chain is built from TRBV7-2 and TRBJ2-3; possible D gene TRBD2, 7 bases. Germline V lookup: CDR1 SGHTA, CDR2 FQGNSA. The CDR3 loop spans 14 amino acids. The ends were cut back, 8 bases at V and 5 bases at J, with 17 bases in the middle. The DNA for the CDR3 is TGTGCCAGCGGTCAAAGGGGGGGAAGAGATACGCAGTATTTT. Translation gives CASGQRGGRDTQYF. The whole variable domain, remainder taken from reference TRBV7-2 and TRBJ2-3, is GAGVSQSPSNKVTEKGKDVELRCDPISGHTALYWYRQSLGQGLEFLIYFQGNSAPDKSGLPSDRFSAERTGGSVSTLTIQRTQQEDSAVYLCASGQRGGRDTQYFGPGTRLTVL.

The chain recombines TRBV6-1 with TRBJ2-1, with D perhaps matching TRBD2 (7 bases). Per germline, CDR1 MNHNS and CDR2 SASEGT. The germline V and J ends were trimmed by 8 bases and 3 bases, with 17 bases remaining between them. This CDR3 has 15 residues. CDR3 DNA sequence: TGTGCCAGCGGGGGCGGGGCGGGGGACTACAATGAGCAGTTCTTC. Translation: CASGGGAGDYNEQFF.

The sample holds a few counts of this clonotype. This chain joins TRBV19 and TRBJ1-4; D unresolved. The germline V gene has CDR1 LNHDA and CDR2 SQIVND (reference sequence). V dropped 5 bases and J dropped 11 bases, with 12 bases sitting between them. The CDR3 contains 12 residues. In DNA form, the CDR3 reads TGTGCCAGTAGTCCCTCGAGTGAGAAACTGTTTTTT. It specifies CASSPSSEKLFF.

The chain links TRBV15 to TRBJ2-7, with 8 nucleotides matching TRBD1. Germline V CDR1 and CDR2: LNHNV, YYDKDF (reference sequence). The CDR3 has 16 residues. J gave up 0 bases and V 4 bases, and 8 bases lay outside the gene matches. The CDR3 nucleotides read TGTGCCACCAGCAAAATAGGACAGGGATCCTCCTACGAGCAGTACTTC. Protein product: CATSKIGQGSSYEQYF.

J is TRBJ1-6 and V is TRBV5-1, with D hard to call. Trimming removed 7 bases at V and 5 bases at J, with 16 bases between. CDR1 and CDR2 (germline): SGHRS, YFSETQ. There are 15 residues in the CDR3. The CDR3 nucleotides read TGCGCCAGCTCCTGGGGTGGTGGTGATAATTCACCCCTCCACTTT. Protein product: CASSWGGGDNSPLHF. Full variable domain (missing parts from reference TRBV5-1 and TRBJ1-6): KAGVTQTPRYLIKTRGQQVTLSCSPISGHRSVSWYQQTPGQGLQFLFEYFSETQRNKGNFPGRFSGRQFSNSRSEMNVSTLELGDSALYLCASSWGGGDNSPLHFGNGTRLTVT.

V is TRBV2 and J is TRBJ2-3; D not resolved. V was clipped by 4 bases and J by 7 bases, with 9 bases between them. The germline V gene encodes CDR1 SNHLY and CDR2 FYNNEI. This CDR3 is built from 12 residues. In DNA form, the CDR3 reads TGTGCCAGCAGTGTCCGAAGCAATACGCAGTATTTT. This gives the protein CASSVRSNTQYF.